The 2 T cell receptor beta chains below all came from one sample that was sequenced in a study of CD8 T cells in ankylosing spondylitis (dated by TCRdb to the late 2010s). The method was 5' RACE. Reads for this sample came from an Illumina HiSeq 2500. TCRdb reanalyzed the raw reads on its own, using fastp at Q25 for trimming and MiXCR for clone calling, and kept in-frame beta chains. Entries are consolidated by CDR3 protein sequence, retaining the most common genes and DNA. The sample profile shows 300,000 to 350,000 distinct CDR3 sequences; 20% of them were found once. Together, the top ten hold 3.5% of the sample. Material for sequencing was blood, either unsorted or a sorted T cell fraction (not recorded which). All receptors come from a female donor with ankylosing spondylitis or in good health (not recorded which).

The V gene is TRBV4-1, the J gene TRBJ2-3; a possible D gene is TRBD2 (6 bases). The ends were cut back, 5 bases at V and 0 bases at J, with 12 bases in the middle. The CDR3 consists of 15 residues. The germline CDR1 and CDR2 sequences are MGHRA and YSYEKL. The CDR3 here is CASSSLATSTDTQYF. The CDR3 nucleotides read TGCGCCAGCAGCTCGCTAGCGACTAGCACAGATACGCAGTATTTT.

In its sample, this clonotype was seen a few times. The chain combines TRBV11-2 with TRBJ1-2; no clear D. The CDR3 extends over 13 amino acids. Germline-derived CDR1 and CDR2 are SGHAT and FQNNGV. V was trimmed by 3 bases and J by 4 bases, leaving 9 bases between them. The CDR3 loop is CASSFPESYGYTF. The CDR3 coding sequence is TGTGCCAGCAGCTTCCCAGAAAGCTATGGCTACACCTTC. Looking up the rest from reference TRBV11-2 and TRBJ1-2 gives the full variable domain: EAGVAQSPRYKIIEKRQSVAFWCNPISGHATLYWYQQILGQGPKLLIQFQNNGVVDDSQLPKDRFSAERLKGVDSTLKIQPAKLEDSAVYLCASSFPESYGYTFGSGTRLTVV.